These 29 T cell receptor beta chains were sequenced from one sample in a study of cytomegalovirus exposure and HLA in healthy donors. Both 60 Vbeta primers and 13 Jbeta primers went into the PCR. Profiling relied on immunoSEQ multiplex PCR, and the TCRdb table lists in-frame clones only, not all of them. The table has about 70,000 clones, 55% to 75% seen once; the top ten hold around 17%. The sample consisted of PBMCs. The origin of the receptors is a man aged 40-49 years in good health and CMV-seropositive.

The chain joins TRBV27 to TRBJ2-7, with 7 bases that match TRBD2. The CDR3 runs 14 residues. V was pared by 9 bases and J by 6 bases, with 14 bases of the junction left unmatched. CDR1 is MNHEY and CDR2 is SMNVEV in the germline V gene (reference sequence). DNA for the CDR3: TGTGCCAGTTGGAGGGGAGGGAGGGCAGCCGAGCAGTACTTC. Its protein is CASWRGGRAAEQYF.

As DNA, the CDR3 is TGCGCCCCCAGGGAGAGGACAGGCGTCTACGAGCAGTACTTC. Its protein product is CAPRERTGVYEQYF. The rearrangement joins TRBV23-1 to TRBJ2-7; 7 bases align to TRBD1. TRBV23-1 is noted as an ORF with a role that remains uncertain. The ends lost 11 bases at V and 3 bases at J; junction bases unmatched: 13. The CDR3 has 14 residues.

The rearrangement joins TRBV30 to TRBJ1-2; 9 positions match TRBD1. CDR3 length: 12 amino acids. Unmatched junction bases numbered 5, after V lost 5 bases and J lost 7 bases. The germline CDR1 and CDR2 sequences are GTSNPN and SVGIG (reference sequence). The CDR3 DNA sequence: TGTGCCTGGGCACAGGGGGCGGTTGGCTACACCTTC. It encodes CAWAQGAVGYTF.

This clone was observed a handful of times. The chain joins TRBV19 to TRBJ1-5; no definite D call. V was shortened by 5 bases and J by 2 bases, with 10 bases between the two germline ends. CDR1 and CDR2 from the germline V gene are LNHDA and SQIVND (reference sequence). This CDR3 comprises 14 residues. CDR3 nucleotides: TGTGCCAGTAGTGGGCTGCGGGGCAATCAGCCCCAGCATTTT. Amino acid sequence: CASSGLRGNQPQHF.

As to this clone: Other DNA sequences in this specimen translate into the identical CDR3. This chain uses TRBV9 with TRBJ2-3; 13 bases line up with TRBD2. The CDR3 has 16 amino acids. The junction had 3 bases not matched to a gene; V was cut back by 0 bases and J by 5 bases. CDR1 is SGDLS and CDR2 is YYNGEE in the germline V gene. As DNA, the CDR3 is TGTGCCAGCAGCGTAGGACTAGCGGGGGGCCGAGATACGCAGTATTTT. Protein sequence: CASSVGLAGGRDTQYF.

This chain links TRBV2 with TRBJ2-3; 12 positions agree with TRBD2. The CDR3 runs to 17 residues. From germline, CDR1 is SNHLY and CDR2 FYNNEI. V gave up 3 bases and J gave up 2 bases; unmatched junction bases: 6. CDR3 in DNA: TGTGCCAGCAGTGACAGGACTAGCGGGGAGGCCACAGATACGCAGTATTTT. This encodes CASSDRTSGEATDTQYF.

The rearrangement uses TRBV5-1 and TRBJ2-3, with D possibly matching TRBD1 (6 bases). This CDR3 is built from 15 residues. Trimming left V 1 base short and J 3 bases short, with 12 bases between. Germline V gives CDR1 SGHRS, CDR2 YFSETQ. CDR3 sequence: CASSLLARGTDTQYF. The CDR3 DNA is TGCGCCAGCAGCTTGTTGGCCAGGGGTACAGATACGCAGTATTTT.

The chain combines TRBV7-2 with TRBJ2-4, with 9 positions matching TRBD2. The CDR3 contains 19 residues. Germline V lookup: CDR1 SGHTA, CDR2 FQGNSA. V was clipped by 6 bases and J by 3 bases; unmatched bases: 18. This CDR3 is CASSPRASGGLLGKNIQYF. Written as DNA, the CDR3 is TGTGCCAGCAGTCCCAGGGCCAGCGGGGGGCTTCTAGGCAAAAACATTCAGTACTTC.

CDR3 coding DNA: TGCAGCACTCTAGCGGGAGAGACCCAGTACTTC. Translated: CSTLAGETQYF. This chain connects TRBV20-1 to TRBJ2-5; 8 bases map to TRBD2. The CDR3 has 11 amino acids. Germline V CDR1 and CDR2: DFQATT, SNEGSKA (reference sequence).

For the CDR3, the DNA is TGTGCCAGCAGCTTAGATCGTTTAGATACGCAGTATTTT. Translated: CASSLDRLDTQYF. The chain has TRBV11-2 and TRBJ2-3, with no clear D. The V gene lost 0 bases and the J gene lost 5 bases, with 6 bases spanning the gap. The CDR3 consists of 13 residues. From germline, CDR1 is SGHAT and CDR2 FQNNGV.

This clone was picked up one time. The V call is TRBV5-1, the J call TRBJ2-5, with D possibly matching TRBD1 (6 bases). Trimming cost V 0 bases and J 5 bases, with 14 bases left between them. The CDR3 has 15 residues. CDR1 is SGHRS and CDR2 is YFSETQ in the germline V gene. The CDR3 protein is CASSLGRGEGETQYF. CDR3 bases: TGCGCCAGCAGCTTGGGCAGGGGAGAGGGGGAGACCCAGTACTTC.

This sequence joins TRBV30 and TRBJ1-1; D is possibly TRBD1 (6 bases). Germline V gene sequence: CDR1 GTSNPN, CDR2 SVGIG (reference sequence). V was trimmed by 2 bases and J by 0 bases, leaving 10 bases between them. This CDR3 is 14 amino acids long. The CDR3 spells CAWSRTGLNTEAFF. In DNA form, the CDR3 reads TGTGCCTGGAGTCGAACAGGGCTGAACACTGAAGCTTTCTTT. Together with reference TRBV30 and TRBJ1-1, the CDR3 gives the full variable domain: SQTIHQWPATLVQPVGSPLSLECTVEGTSNPNLYWYRQAAGRGLQLLFYSVGIGQISSEVPQNLSASRPQDRQFILSSKKLLLSDSGFYLCAWSRTGLNTEAFFGQGTRLTVV.

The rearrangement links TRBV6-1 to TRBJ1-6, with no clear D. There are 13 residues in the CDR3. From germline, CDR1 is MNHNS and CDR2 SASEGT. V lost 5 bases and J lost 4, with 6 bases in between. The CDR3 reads CASSSGYNSPLHF. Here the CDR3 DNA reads TGTGCCAGCAGTAGCGGTTATAATTCACCCCTCCACTTT.

Written as DNA, the CDR3 is TGCGCCAGCAGTCAGTTCTATCGCGAGCAGTACTTC. Protein sequence: CASSQFYREQYF. The chain joins TRBV23-1 to TRBJ2-7; D is unclear. TRBV23-1 is noted as an ORF with a role that remains uncertain. Trimming left V 3 bases short and J 6 bases short, with 9 bases between. The CDR3 has 12 amino acids.

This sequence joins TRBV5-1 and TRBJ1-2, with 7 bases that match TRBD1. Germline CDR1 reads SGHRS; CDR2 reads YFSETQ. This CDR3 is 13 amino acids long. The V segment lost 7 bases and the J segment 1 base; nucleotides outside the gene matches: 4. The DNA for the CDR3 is TGCGCCAGCGGCCGGGACAGTAACTATGGCTACACCTTC. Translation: CASGRDSNYGYTF.

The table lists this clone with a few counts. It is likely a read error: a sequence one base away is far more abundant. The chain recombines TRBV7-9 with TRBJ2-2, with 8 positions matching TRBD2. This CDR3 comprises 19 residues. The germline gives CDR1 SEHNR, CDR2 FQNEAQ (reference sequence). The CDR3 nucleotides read TGTTCCAGCAGCCCGAAGACCGGGACTAGAGGGCCCAGCACCGGGGAGCTGTTTTTT. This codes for CSSSPKTGTRGPSTGELFF.

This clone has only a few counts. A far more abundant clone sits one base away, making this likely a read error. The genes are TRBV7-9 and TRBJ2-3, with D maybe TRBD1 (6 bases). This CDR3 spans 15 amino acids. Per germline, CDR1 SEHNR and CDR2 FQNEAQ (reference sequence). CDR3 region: CSSQRTEFSTDTQYF. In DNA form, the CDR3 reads TGTTCCAGCCAAAGGACAGAGTTTAGCACAGATACGCAGTATTTT.

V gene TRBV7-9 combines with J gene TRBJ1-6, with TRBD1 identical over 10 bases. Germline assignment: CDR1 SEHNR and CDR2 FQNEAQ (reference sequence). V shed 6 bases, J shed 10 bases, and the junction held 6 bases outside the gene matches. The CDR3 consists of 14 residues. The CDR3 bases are TGTGCCAGCAGTTTCGGGACAGGGGAATCACCCCTCCACTTT. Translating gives CASSFGTGESPLHF.

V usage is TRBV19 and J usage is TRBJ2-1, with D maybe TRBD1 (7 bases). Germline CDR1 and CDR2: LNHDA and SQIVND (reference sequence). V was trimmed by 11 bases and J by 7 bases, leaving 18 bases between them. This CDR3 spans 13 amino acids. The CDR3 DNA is TGTGCCTCAGGAGGGGGCATTATGAATGAGCAGTTCTTC. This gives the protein CASGGGIMNEQFF.

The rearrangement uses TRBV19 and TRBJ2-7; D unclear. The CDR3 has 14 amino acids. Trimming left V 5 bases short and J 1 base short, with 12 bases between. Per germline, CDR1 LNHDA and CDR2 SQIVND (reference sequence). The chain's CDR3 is CASSDGSLSYEQYF. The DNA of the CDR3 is TGTGCCAGTAGTGACGGGTCTTTATCCTACGAGCAGTACTTC.

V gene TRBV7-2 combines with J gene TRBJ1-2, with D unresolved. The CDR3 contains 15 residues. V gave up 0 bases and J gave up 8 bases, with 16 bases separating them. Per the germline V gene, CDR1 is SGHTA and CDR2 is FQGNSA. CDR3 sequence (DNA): TGTGCCAGCAGCTTAGCGGAGCCCTTAGTTGGGGGCTACACCTTC. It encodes CASSLAEPLVGGYTF. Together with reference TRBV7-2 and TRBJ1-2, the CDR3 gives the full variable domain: GAGVSQSPSNKVTEKGKDVELRCDPISGHTALYWYRQSLGQGLEFLIYFQGNSAPDKSGLPSDRFSAERTGGSVSTLTIQRTQQEDSAVYLCASSLAEPLVGGYTFGSGTRLTVV.

CDR3 residues: CASSSGQGIDQETQYF. Here the CDR3 DNA reads TGTGCCAGCAGCTCCGGACAGGGGATCGACCAAGAGACCCAGTACTTC. The rearrangement links TRBV5-4 to TRBJ2-5, with TRBD1 matching over 9 bases. V was pared by 3 bases and J by 0 bases, with 6 bases of the junction left unmatched. CDR1 and CDR2 (germline): SGHNT, YYREEE (reference sequence). The CDR3 contains 16 residues.

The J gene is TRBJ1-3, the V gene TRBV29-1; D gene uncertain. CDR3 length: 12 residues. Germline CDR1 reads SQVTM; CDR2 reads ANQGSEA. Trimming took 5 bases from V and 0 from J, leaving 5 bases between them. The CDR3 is CSVSLSGNTIYF. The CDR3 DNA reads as TGCAGCGTTTCCCTCTCTGGAAACACCATATATTTT.

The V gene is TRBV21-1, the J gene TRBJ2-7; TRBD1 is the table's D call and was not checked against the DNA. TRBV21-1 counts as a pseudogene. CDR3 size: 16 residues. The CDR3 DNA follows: TGTGCCAGCAGCAAGTTAGGACAGGGATGGTACTACGAGCAGTACTTC. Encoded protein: CASSKLGQGWYYEQYF.

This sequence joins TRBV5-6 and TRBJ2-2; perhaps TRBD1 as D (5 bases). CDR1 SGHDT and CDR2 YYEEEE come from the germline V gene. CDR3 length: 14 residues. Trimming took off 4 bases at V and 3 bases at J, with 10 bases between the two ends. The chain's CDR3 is CASSPTGYTGELFF. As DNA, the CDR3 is TGTGCCAGCAGCCCAACAGGTTACACCGGGGAGCTGTTTTTT. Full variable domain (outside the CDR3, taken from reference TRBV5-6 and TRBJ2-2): DAGVTQSPTHLIKTRGQQVTLRCSPKSGHDTVSWYQQALGQGPQFIFQYYEEEERQRGNFPDRFSGHQFPNYSSELNVNALLLGDSALYLCASSPTGYTGELFFGEGSRLTVL.

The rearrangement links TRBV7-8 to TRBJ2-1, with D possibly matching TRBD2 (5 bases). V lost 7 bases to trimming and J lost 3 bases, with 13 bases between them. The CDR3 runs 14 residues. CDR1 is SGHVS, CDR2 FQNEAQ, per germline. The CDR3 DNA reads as TGTGCCAGCACCGAACCGGCGGGCTACAATGAGCAGTTCTTC. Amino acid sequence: CASTEPAGYNEQFF. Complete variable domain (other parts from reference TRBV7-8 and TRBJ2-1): GAGVSQSPRYKVAKRGQDVALRCDPISGHVSLFWYQQALGQGPEFLTYFQNEAQLDKSGLPSDRFFAERPEGSVSTLKIQRTQQEDSAVYLCASTEPAGYNEQFFGPGTRLTVL.

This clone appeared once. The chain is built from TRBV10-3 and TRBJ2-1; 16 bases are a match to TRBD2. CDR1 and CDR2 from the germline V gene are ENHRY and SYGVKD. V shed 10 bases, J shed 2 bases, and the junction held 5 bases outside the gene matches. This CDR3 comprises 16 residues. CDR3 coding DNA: TGTGCCACCCTCGGGACTAGCGGGGGGGCCTACAATGAGCAGTTCTTC. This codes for CATLGTSGGAYNEQFF.

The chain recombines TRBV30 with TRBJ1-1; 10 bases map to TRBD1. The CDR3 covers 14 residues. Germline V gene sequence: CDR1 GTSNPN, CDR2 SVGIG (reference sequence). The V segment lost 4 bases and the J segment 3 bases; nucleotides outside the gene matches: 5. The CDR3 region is CAWTTGGRDTEAFF. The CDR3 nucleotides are TGTGCCTGGACGACAGGGGGCAGGGACACTGAAGCTTTCTTT.

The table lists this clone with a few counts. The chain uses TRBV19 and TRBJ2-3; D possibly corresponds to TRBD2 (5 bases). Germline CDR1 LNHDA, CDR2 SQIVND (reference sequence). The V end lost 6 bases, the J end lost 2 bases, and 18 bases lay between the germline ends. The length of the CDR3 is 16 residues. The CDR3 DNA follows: TGTGCCAGTAGCCTCTCTTCGGCGGGCCTCACAGATACGCAGTATTTT. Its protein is CASSLSSAGLTDTQYF.